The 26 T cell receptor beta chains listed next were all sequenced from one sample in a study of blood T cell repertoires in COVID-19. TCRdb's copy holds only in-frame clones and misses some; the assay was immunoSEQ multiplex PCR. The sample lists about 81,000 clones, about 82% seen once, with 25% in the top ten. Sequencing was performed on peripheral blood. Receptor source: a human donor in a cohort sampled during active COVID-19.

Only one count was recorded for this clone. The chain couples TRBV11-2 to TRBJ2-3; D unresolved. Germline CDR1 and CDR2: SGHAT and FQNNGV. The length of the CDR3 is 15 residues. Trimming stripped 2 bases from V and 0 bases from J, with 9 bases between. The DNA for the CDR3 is TGTGCCAGCAGCTTAAATGTAGTCAGCACAGATACGCAGTATTTT. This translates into CASSLNVVSTDTQYF. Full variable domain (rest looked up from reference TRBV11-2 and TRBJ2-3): EAGVAQSPRYKIIEKRQSVAFWCNPISGHATLYWYQQILGQGPKLLIQFQNNGVVDDSQLPKDRFSAERLKGVDSTLKIQPAKLEDSAVYLCASSLNVVSTDTQYFGPGTRLTVL.

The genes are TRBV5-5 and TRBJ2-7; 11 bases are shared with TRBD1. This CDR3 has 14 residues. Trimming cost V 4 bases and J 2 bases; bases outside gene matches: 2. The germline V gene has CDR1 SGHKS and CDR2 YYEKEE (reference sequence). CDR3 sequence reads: CASSPGQGAYEQYF. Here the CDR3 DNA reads TGTGCCAGCAGCCCGGGACAGGGGGCCTACGAGCAGTACTTC.

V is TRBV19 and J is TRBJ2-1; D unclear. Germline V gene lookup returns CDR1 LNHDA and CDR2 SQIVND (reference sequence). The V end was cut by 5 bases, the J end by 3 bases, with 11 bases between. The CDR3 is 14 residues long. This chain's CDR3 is CASSPPFGYNEQFF. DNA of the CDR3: TGTGCCAGTAGTCCCCCGTTCGGCTACAATGAGCAGTTCTTC.

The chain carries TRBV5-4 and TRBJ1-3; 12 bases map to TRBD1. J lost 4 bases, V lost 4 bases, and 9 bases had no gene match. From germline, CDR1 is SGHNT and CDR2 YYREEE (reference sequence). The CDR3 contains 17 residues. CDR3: CASSTKGTGGLGNTIYF. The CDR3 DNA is TGTGCCAGCAGCACGAAGGGGACAGGGGGCCTCGGAAACACCATATATTTT.

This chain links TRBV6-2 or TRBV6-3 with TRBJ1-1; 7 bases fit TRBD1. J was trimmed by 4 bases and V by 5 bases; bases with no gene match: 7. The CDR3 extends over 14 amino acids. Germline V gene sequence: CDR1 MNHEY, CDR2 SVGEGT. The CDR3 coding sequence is TGTGCCAGCAGTATAGGGGGCAGGGGCACTGAAGCTTTCTTT. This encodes CASSIGGRGTEAFF.

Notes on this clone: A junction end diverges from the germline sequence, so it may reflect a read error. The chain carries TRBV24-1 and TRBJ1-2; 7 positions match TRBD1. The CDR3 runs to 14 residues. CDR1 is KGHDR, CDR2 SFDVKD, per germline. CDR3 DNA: TGTGCCACCAGTGACCCGACAGGGTACTACGGCTACACCTTC. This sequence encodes CATSDPTGYYGYTF.

The chain's CDR3 is CASSKDRNTSEQFF. The CDR3 DNA reads as TGTGCCAGCAGTAAGGACAGGAACACGAGTGAGCAGTTCTTC. J is TRBJ2-1 and V is TRBV2; 7 bases are shared with TRBD1. V lost 5 bases, J lost 9 bases, and 10 bases stayed unmatched. Per the germline V gene, CDR1 is SNHLY and CDR2 is FYNNEI. The CDR3 has 14 residues.

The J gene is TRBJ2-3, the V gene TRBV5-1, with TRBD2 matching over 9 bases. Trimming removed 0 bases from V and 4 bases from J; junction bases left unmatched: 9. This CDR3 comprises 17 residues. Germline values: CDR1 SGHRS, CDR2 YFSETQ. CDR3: CASSLALAGGPPDTQYF. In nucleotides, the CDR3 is TGCGCCAGCAGCTTGGCCTTGGCGGGAGGGCCGCCAGATACGCAGTATTTT.

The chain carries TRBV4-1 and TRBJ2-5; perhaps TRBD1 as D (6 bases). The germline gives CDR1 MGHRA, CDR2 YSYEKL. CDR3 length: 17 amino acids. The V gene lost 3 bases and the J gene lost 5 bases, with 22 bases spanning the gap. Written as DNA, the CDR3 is TGCGCCAGCAGCCATAGTTCTGCGGAGCTGAGGGGGGAGACCCAGTACTTC. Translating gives CASSHSSAELRGETQYF.

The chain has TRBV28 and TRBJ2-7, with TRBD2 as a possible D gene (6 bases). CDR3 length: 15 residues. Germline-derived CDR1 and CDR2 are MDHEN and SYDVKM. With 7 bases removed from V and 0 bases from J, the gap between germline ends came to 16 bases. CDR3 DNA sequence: TGTGCCAGCACCCAACCAGGGACTGGCTCCTACGAGCAGTACTTC. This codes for CASTQPGTGSYEQYF.

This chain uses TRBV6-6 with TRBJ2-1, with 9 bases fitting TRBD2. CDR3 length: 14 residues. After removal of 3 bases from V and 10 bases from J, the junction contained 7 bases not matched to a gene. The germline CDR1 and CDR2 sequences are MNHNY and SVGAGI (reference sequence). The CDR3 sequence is CASSYVRGGLEQFF. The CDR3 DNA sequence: TGTGCCAGCAGTTATGTGCGGGGGGGCCTCGAGCAGTTCTTC.

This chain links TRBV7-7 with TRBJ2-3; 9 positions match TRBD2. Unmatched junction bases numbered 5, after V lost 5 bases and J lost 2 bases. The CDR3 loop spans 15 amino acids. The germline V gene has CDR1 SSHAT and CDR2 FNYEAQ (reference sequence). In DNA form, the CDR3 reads TGTGCCAGCAGCAAGACTAGCGGCTCCACAGATACGCAGTATTTT. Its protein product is CASSKTSGSTDTQYF.

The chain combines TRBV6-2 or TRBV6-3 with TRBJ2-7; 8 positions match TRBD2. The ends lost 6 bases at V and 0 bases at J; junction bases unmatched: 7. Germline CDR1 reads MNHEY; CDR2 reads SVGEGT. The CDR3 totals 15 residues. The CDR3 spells CASSPLAVSSYEQYF. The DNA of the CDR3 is TGTGCCAGCAGCCCACTAGCGGTGAGCTCCTACGAGCAGTACTTC.

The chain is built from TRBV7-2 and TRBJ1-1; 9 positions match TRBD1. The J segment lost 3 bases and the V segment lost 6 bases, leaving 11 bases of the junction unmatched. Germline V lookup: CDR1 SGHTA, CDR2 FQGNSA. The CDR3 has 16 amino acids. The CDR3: CASRRGTGSGYTEAFF. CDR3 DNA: TGTGCCAGCAGGCGTGGGACAGGGAGTGGGTACACTGAAGCTTTCTTT.

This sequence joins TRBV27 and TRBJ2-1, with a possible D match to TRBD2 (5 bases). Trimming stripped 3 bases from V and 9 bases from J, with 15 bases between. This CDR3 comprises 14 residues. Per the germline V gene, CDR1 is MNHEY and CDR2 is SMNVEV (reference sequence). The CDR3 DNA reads TGTGCCAGCAGTTTCCTCGGGAAATCCTCTGAGCAGTTCTTC. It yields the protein CASSFLGKSSEQFF.

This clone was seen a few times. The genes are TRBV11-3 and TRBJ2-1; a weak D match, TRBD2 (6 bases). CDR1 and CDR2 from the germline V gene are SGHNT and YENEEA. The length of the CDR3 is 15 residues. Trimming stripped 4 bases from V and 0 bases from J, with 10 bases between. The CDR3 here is CASSSAGSSYNEQFF. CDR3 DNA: TGTGCCAGCAGCTCTGCGGGGAGCTCCTACAATGAGCAGTTCTTC.

The CDR3 nucleotides read TGTGCCAGCAGCCGGGTGGGCGGGGAGCTGTTTTTT. Protein sequence: CASSRVGGELFF. The chain uses TRBV12-3 or TRBV12-4 and TRBJ2-2; D is ambiguous. The CDR3 is made up of 12 amino acids. V dropped 6 bases and J dropped 7 bases, with 9 bases sitting between them.

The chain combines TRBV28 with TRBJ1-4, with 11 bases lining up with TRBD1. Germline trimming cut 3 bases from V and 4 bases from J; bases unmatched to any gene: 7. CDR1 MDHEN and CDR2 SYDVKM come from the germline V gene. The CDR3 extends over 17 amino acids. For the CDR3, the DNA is TGTGCCAGCAGTTTTTACGGACAGGGGGCAATTAATGAAAAACTGTTTTTT. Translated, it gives CASSFYGQGAINEKLFF. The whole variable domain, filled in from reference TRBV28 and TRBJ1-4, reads DVKVTQSSRYLVKRTGEKVFLECVQDMDHENMFWYRQDPGLGLRLIYFSYDVKMKEKGDIPEGYSVSREKKERFSLILESASTNQTSMYLCASSFYGQGAINEKLFFGSGTQLSVL.

For the CDR3, the DNA is TGTGCCAGCAGTCCATTAGAAACGGACACTGAAGCTTTCTTT. This encodes CASSPLETDTEAFF. The V gene is TRBV28, the J gene TRBJ1-1; D unclear. From germline, CDR1 is MDHEN and CDR2 SYDVKM. The CDR3 totals 14 residues. Trimming took 5 bases from V and 3 from J, leaving 13 bases between them.

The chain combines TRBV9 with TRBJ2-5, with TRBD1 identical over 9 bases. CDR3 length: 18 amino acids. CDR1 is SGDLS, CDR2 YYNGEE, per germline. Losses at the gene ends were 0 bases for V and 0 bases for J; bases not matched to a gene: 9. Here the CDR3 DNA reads TGTGCCAGCAGCGTAGGGGGGACAGGGATGATGTACCAAGAGACCCAGTACTTC. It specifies CASSVGGTGMMYQETQYF.

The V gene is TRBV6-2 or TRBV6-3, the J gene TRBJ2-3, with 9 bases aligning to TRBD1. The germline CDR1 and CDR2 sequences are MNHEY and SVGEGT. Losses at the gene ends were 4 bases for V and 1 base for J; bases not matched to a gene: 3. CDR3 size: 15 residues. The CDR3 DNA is TGTGCCAGCAGTTCGAGGACAGGGGGCACAGATACGCAGTATTTT. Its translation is CASSSRTGGTDTQYF.

The DNA for the CDR3 is TGTGCCAGCTCACCAGATCGATCGGGGTATAGTTCCGGGGAGCTGTTTTTT. This translates into CASSPDRSGYSSGELFF. The chain has TRBV18 and TRBJ2-2; TRBD2 might be the D (5 bases). Germline V gives CDR1 KGHSH, CDR2 LQKENI. The CDR3 extends over 17 amino acids. V lost 2 bases, J lost 6 bases, and 19 bases lay in between.

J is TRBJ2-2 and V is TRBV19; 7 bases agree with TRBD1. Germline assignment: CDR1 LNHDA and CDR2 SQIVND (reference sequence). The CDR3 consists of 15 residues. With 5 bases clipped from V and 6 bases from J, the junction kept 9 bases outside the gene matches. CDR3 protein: CASSASQGVSGELFF. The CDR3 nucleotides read TGTGCCAGTAGTGCCAGCCAGGGGGTTTCCGGGGAGCTGTTTTTT.

The chain's CDR3 is CASSPRGLAGPQAFF. CDR3 DNA sequence: TGTGCCAGCAGCCCAAGGGGACTAGCGGGGCCCCAGGCGTTCTTC. The chain combines TRBV3-1 (or the pseudogene TRBV3-2) with TRBJ2-1; 13 bases align to TRBD2. The germline CDR1 and CDR2 sequences are LGHDT and YNNKEL (reference sequence). J was trimmed by 15 bases and V by 4 bases; bases with no gene match: 12. This CDR3 has 15 amino acids.

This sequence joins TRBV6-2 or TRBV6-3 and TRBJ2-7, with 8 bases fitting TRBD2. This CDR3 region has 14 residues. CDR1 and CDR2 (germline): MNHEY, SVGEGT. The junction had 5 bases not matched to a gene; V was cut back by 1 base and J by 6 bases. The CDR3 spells CASSYCGGSGEQYF. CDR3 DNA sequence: TGTGCCAGCAGTTACTGCGGGGGGTCGGGCGAGCAGTACTTC.

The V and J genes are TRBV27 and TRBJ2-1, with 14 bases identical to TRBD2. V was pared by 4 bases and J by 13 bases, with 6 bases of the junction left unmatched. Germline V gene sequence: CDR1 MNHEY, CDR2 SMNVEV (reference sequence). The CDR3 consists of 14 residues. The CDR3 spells CASSSQGTSGRQFF. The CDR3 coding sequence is TGTGCCAGCAGTTCTCAAGGGACTAGCGGGAGACAGTTCTTC.